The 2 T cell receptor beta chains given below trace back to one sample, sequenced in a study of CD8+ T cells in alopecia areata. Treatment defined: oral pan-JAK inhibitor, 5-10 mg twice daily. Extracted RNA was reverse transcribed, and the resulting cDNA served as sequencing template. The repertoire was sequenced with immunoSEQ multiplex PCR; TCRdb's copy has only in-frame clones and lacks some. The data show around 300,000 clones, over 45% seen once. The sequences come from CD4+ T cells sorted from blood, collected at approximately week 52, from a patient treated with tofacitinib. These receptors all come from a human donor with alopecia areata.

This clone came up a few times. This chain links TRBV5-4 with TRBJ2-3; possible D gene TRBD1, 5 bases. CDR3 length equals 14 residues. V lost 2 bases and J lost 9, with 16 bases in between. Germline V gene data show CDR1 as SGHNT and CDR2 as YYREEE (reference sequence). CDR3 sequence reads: CASSFGIQGSTQYF. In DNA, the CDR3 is TGTGCCAGCAGCTTTGGAATCCAGGGTAGCACGCAGTATTTT.

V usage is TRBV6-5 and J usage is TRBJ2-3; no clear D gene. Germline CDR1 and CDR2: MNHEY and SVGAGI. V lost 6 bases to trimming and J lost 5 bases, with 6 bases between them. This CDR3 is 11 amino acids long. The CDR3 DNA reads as TGTGCCAGCAGACCAGAAGATACGCAGTATTTT. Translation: CASRPEDTQYF.